A single sample gave rise to the 28 T cell receptor beta chains below, sequenced in a study of graft-versus-host responses after intestinal transplantation. Sequencing was performed with immunoSEQ multiplex PCR; in TCRdb, only in-frame clones are kept and a portion is missing. The table shows under 20,000 clones, with 74% occurring only once. Intraepithelial and lamina propria lymphocytes were isolated from graft specimens. The sequencing used ileum tissue, collected 14 days after transplant. All receptors come from a human patient who received an intestinal transplant, so some T cells may come from the graft donor.

The chain employs TRBV6-5 and TRBJ2-7; maybe TRBD1 (6 bases). CDR1 MNHEY and CDR2 SVGAGI come from the germline V gene. The CDR3 is 11 residues long. V dropped 6 bases and J dropped 6 bases, with 9 bases sitting between them. The CDR3 sequence: CASRGGLEQYF. The CDR3 bases are TGTGCCAGCAGAGGGGGTCTCGAGCAGTACTTC.

The chain joins TRBV4-2 to TRBJ2-7; D possibly uses TRBD1 or TRBD2 (5 bases each). V gave up 1 base and J gave up 2 bases, with 12 bases separating them. The CDR3 loop spans 15 amino acids. Per germline, CDR1 LGHNA and CDR2 YNFKEQ. The CDR3, as DNA: TGTGCCAGCAGCCAAGCCCGGGACGGTGCCTACGAGCAGTACTTC. It is translated as CASSQARDGAYEQYF.

This clone was picked up one time. The chain couples TRBV7-9 to TRBJ2-6; TRBD1 aligns across 9 bases. Germline V gene lookup returns CDR1 SEHNR and CDR2 FQNEAQ (reference sequence). This CDR3 is 18 amino acids long. V trimming: 4 bases; J trimming: 0 bases; junction bases outside the gene matches: 7. CDR3 loop: CASSSRTGESSGANVLTF. The CDR3 DNA sequence: TGTGCCAGCAGCTCCCGGACAGGGGAGAGCTCTGGGGCCAACGTCCTGACTTTC.

The CDR3 sequence: CASRGDRGSYNEQFF. In DNA, the CDR3 is TGTGCCAGCAGGGGGGACAGGGGATCCTACAATGAGCAGTTCTTC. The V gene is TRBV2, the J gene TRBJ2-1, with 10 bases fitting TRBD1. The CDR3 has 15 amino acids. Germline V gives CDR1 SNHLY, CDR2 FYNNEI. J was trimmed by 1 base and V by 6 bases; bases with no gene match: 3.

The chain recombines TRBV28 with TRBJ2-7; no firm D call. This CDR3 contains 12 residues. The germline V and J ends were trimmed by 4 bases and 7 bases, with 11 bases remaining between them. CDR1 is MDHEN, CDR2 SYDVKM, per germline. CDR3 DNA sequence: TGTGCCAGCAGTTCCCTTTTCTATGAGCAGTACTTC. Residues: CASSSLFYEQYF.

This chain joins TRBV11-3 and TRBJ2-3; 7 bases are a match to TRBD1. The CDR3 is 17 amino acids. J gave up 2 bases and V 4 bases, and 12 bases lay outside the gene matches. Germline CDR1 and CDR2: SGHNT and YENEEA. CDR3 in amino acids: CASSCGQVFEDTDTQYF. As DNA, the CDR3 is TGTGCCAGCAGCTGCGGACAGGTCTTTGAAGACACAGATACGCAGTATTTT.

This chain links TRBV19 with TRBJ2-1; D might be TRBD2 (5 bases). The V gene's germline CDR1 is LNHDA and CDR2 SQIVND (reference sequence). Trimming cost V 5 bases and J 2 bases, with 16 bases left between them. The CDR3 extends over 16 amino acids. CDR3 protein: CASSFGLASPYNEQFF. In nucleotides, the CDR3 is TGTGCCAGTAGTTTCGGACTGGCCAGCCCCTACAATGAGCAGTTCTTC.

The V call is TRBV6-5, the J call TRBJ2-7; no definite D call. Between the trimmed V and J ends, which lost 2 bases and 2 bases, there was a span of 1 base. Germline V lookup: CDR1 MNHEY, CDR2 SVGAGI. This CDR3 has 11 residues. The CDR3 nucleotides read TGTGCCAGCAGTTACACCTACGAGCAGTACTTC. Amino acids: CASSYTYEQYF.

The chain combines TRBV6-5 with TRBJ1-1; no definite D call. The ends were cut back, 4 bases at V and 5 bases at J, with 17 bases in the middle. The CDR3 covers 15 residues. Germline CDR1 reads MNHEY; CDR2 reads SVGAGI. In nucleotides, the CDR3 is TGTGCCAGCAGTTCCCCCGAGGGTTGGGGTACTGAAGCTTTCTTT. It translates to CASSSPEGWGTEAFF.

J is TRBJ2-1 and V is TRBV9, with 9 nucleotides matching TRBD2. CDR1 is SGDLS, CDR2 YYNGEE, per germline. After removal of 5 bases from V and 0 bases from J, the junction contained 6 bases not matched to a gene. This CDR3 is built from 16 residues. The DNA of the CDR3 is TGTGCCAGCAGTCAAAGCGGGGGGCACTCCTACAATGAGCAGTTCTTC. It specifies CASSQSGGHSYNEQFF.

This clone was seen a handful of times. The chain is built from TRBV7-9 and TRBJ1-2, with 7 bases matching TRBD1. The CDR3 has 13 residues. CDR1 and CDR2 from the germline V gene are SEHNR and FQNEAQ (reference sequence). V was pared by 5 bases and J by 7 bases, with 7 bases of the junction left unmatched. The CDR3 sequence: CASSPRTGGGYTF. Here the CDR3 DNA reads TGTGCCAGCAGCCCCCGGACAGGAGGTGGCTACACCTTC.

This chain uses TRBV27 with TRBJ1-2; D is unresolved. V dropped 3 bases and J dropped 8 bases, with 22 bases sitting between them. Germline CDR1 MNHEY, CDR2 SMNVEV (reference sequence). CDR3 length equals 16 residues. The CDR3 DNA follows: TGTGCCAGCAGTTTTTTAGTCGAGGACCGCTTGAGGGGCTACACCTTC. Translation gives CASSFLVEDRLRGYTF.

This rearrangement joins TRBV19 to TRBJ2-7; D call uncertain. Germline V gene data show CDR1 as LNHDA and CDR2 as SQIVND (reference sequence). There are 13 residues in the CDR3. Trimming pared 3 bases from V and 2 bases from J, leaving 8 bases between. CDR3 sequence: CASSIADTYEQYF. CDR3 nucleotides: TGTGCCAGTAGTATCGCAGATACCTACGAGCAGTACTTC.

This clone was observed a handful of times. The CDR3 loop reads CASSAQGYQPQHF. The CDR3 bases are TGTGCCAGCAGTGCCCAGGGGTATCAGCCCCAGCATTTT. V and J are TRBV6-1 and TRBJ1-5; D might be TRBD1 (6 bases). Germline V gene lookup returns CDR1 MNHNS and CDR2 SASEGT. The CDR3 totals 13 residues. Trimming left V 4 bases short and J 5 bases short, with 9 bases between.

The J gene is TRBJ2-1, the V gene TRBV15; D perhaps matches TRBD2 (6 bases). CDR1 and CDR2 (germline): LNHNV, YYDKDF (reference sequence). CDR3 length: 14 residues. Trimming removed 1 base at V and 8 bases at J, with 12 bases between. The CDR3 region has the DNA TGTGCCACCAGCAGAGTCCGGGAGTTGGATGAGCAGTTCTTC. Translating it yields CATSRVRELDEQFF. The complete variable domain, with remaining parts taken from reference TRBV15 and TRBJ2-1, reads DAMVIQNPRYQVTQFGKPVTLSCSQTLNHNVMYWYQQKSSQAPKLLFHYYDKDFNNEADTPDNFQSRRPNTSFCFLDIRSPGLGDTAMYLCATSRVRELDEQFFGPGTRLTVL.

This rearrangement joins TRBV9 to TRBJ1-2; D is undetermined. The CDR3 runs 11 residues. V was pared by 3 bases and J by 7 bases, with 7 bases between. Germline values: CDR1 SGDLS, CDR2 YYNGEE. The DNA of the CDR3 is TGTGCCAGCAGCGCTGAAAGTGGCTACACCTTC. Its translation is CASSAESGYTF.

This chain links TRBV29-1 with TRBJ2-3, with 11 bases that match TRBD2. CDR3 length: 13 residues. The V gene end was trimmed by 4 bases and the J gene end by 6 bases; junction bases not matched to a gene: 3. Germline-derived CDR1 and CDR2 are SQVTM and ANQGSEA. The CDR3, as DNA: TGCAGCGTTGCTAGCGGGAGGTCCGATACGCAGTATTTT. Translating it yields CSVASGRSDTQYF.

The gene calls are TRBV9 and TRBJ2-3; D gene uncertain. V was cut by 0 bases and J by 0 bases, with 11 bases left in between. The CDR3 is 16 amino acids. Germline-derived CDR1 and CDR2 are SGDLS and YYNGEE. The CDR3 spells CASSVGFGPSTDTQYF. The DNA for the CDR3 is TGTGCCAGCAGCGTAGGTTTCGGGCCTAGCACAGATACGCAGTATTTT.

The chain recombines TRBV9 with TRBJ2-1, with D maybe TRBD2 (7 bases). With 3 bases removed from V and 5 bases from J, the gap between germline ends came to 15 bases. The CDR3 is made up of 15 amino acids. Germline lookup yields CDR1 SGDLS and CDR2 YYNGEE. CDR3 loop: CASSGGREYHNEQFF. Written as DNA, the CDR3 is TGTGCCAGCAGCGGGGGGCGGGAGTACCACAATGAGCAGTTCTTC.

J is TRBJ1-1 and V is TRBV21-1; the D call TRBD1 from the table was never checked on the DNA. TRBV21-1 has pseudogene status. The CDR3 is 16 amino acids. CDR3 sequence (DNA): TGTGCCAACCTATTAGGGACAGACGGGATATTCACTGAAGCTTTCTTT. Amino acids: CANLLGTDGIFTEAFF.

The chain employs TRBV9 and TRBJ2-5; 10 bases map to TRBD2. Germline CDR1 reads SGDLS; CDR2 reads YYNGEE. V lost 4 bases to trimming and J lost 5 bases; unmatched junction nucleotides: 8. The CDR3 consists of 15 residues. The CDR3 DNA reads as TGTGCCAGCAGCACAGTAGCGGGAGGATGGGAGACCCAGTACTTC. This codes for CASSTVAGGWETQYF.

The chain's CDR3 is CASRLGGNEKLFF. The CDR3, as DNA: TGTGCCAGCAGGCTCGGGGGGAATGAAAAACTGTTTTTT. The chain recombines TRBV6-6 with TRBJ1-4; weak D call: TRBD1 (5 bases). CDR3 size: 13 residues. The ends were cut back, 6 bases at V and 5 bases at J, with 10 bases in the middle. Germline V gene lookup returns CDR1 MNHNY and CDR2 SVGAGI (reference sequence).

The chain carries TRBV5-4 and TRBJ1-4; TRBD1 matches 7 bases. The CDR3 is made up of 14 amino acids. Germline V gene sequence: CDR1 SGHNT, CDR2 YYREEE (reference sequence). The J segment lost 5 bases and the V segment lost 3 bases, leaving 4 bases of the junction unmatched. The CDR3 DNA is TGTGCCAGCAGCTCGGACAGGTCGAATGAAAAACTGTTTTTT. Encoded protein: CASSSDRSNEKLFF.

The gene calls are TRBV9 and TRBJ2-5; D may correspond to TRBD1 or TRBD2 (6 bases each). The length of the CDR3 is 14 residues. Trimming took 1 base from V and 5 from J, leaving 12 bases between them. The germline V gene encodes CDR1 SGDLS and CDR2 YYNGEE. The CDR3 here is CASSVLGGVETQYF. DNA of the CDR3: TGTGCCAGCAGCGTACTGGGGGGCGTGGAGACCCAGTACTTC.

V gene TRBV6-6 combines with J gene TRBJ2-1; 10 positions match TRBD2. Trimming at V came to 2 bases and at J to 8 bases, leaving 3 bases not matched to a gene. The CDR3 totals 14 residues. CDR1 and CDR2 (germline): MNHNY, SVGAGI (reference sequence). CDR3 region: CASSYVLAGDEQFF. The CDR3 DNA is TGTGCCAGCAGTTACGTCCTAGCGGGAGATGAGCAGTTCTTC.

V gene TRBV5-5 combines with J gene TRBJ2-7, with D possibly called TRBD1 or TRBD2 (5 bases each). There are 12 residues in the CDR3. V lost 4 bases and J 5 bases, leaving 10 bases between the germline ends. CDR1 and CDR2 from the germline V gene are SGHKS and YYEKEE (reference sequence). The CDR3 sequence: CASSRDPDEQYF. The CDR3 coding sequence is TGTGCCAGCAGCCGGGACCCTGACGAGCAGTACTTC.

The V call is TRBV5-1, the J call TRBJ2-5; D unresolved. Trimming left V 4 bases short and J 1 base short, with 17 bases between. Germline values: CDR1 SGHRS, CDR2 YFSETQ. The CDR3 extends over 16 amino acids. The CDR3 sequence: CASSPSSTSLQETQYF. For the CDR3, the DNA is TGCGCCAGCAGCCCCTCCTCAACCAGCCTCCAAGAGACCCAGTACTTC.

This clone was seen a single time. This chain joins TRBV6-5 and TRBJ1-1, with a possible D match to TRBD1 (5 bases). The CDR3 is made up of 13 amino acids. CDR1 and CDR2 from the germline V gene are MNHEY and SVGAGI. Between the trimmed V and J ends, which lost 8 bases and 4 bases, there was a span of 14 bases. CDR3: CASERGATTEAFF. The CDR3 DNA follows: TGTGCCAGCGAGAGAGGGGCTACCACTGAAGCTTTCTTT.